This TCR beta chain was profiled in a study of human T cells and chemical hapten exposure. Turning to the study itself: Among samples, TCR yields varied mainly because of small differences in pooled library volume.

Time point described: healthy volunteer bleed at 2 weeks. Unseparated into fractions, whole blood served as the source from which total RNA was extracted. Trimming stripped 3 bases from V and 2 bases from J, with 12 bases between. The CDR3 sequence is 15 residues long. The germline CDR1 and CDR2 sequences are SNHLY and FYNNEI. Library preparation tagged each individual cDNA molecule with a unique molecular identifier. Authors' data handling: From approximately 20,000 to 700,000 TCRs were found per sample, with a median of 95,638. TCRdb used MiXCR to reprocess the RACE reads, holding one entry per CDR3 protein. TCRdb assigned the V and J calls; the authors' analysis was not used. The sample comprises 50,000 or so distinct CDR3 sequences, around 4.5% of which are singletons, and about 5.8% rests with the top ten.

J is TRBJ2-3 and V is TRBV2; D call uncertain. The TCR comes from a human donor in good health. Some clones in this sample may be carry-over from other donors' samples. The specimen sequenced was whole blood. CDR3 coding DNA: TGTGCCAGCAGTGAGAACGGGTTAAACACAGATACGCAGTATTTT. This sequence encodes CASSENGLNTDTQYF. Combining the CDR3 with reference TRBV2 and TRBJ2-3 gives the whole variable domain EPEVTQTPSHQVTQMGQEVILRCVPISNHLYFYWYRQILGQKVEFLVSFYNNEISEKSEIFDDQFSVERPDGSNFTLKIRSTKLEDSAMYFCASSENGLNTDTQYFGPGTRLTVL.